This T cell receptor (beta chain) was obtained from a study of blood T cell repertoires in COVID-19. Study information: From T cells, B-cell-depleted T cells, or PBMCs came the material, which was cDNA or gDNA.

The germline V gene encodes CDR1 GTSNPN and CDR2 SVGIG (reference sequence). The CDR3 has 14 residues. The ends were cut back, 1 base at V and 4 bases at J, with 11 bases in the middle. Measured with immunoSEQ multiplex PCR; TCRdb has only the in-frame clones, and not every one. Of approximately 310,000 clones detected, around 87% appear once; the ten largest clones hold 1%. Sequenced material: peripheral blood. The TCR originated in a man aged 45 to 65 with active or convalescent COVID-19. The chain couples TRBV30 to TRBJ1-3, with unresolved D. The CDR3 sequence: CAWSGRLDGNTIYF. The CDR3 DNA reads TGTGCCTGGAGTGGGAGGCTAGACGGAAACACCATATATTTT.